The text below deals with one T cell receptor beta chain. Its antigen is still unknown. Base qualities are not at hand, and no much larger clone is one base apart. This sample is part of a study of blood T cell repertoires in COVID-19 (TCRdb year 2020). A note on the overall study: Collaborator samples came from the United States, Italy and Spain and covered acute and convalescent phases of COVID-19. The material from the prospective study consisted of cDNA or gDNA derived from T cells, B-cell-depleted T cells, or PBMCs. Deeply sampled blood TCRbeta repertoires from subjects exposed to, actively infected with, or recovered from COVID-19 were included in the dataset. A freely available public database, intended as a resource for researchers studying the immune response to SARS-CoV-2, is where the repertoires were released. The samples were drawn from two sources: the first 160 participants of the ongoing ImmuneRACE study, and 950 to 1,500 subjects contributed by 6 global collaborators. Nearly every sample came with metadata listing a de-identified subject ID, COVID-19 status, age in years and sex. Where available, HLA class I and class II types were taken from metadata supplied by the sample provider and were not determined by assay-based typing.

The paper's findings and limits, for the study overall: Clinical and demographic metadata were provided uncurated, with the amount varying by source and participant.

V and J lose 1 base and 6 bases, and a span of 17 bases separates them. Reading the germline V gene (reference sequence) gives CDR1 SEHNR and CDR2 FQNEAQ. The CDR3 starts with the cysteine, ends with the phenylalanine, and has 16 residues. CDR3 DNA only is kept here, 48 bases in frame from base 1. TCRbeta CDR3 regions were amplified from genomic DNA by means of the immunoSEQ Assay, a bias-controlled multiplex PCR. The authors' analysis ran thus. The number of nucleated cells in each sample was estimated from the amplification of reference gene primers within the assay. To quantify the absolute abundance of each unique TCRbeta CDR3 rearrangement, sequence reads were collapsed and filtered. For each sample, productive Simpson clonality was calculated by taking the square root of Simpson's diversity index across productive rearrangements. This immuneACCESS table, as held by TCRdb, lists in-frame sequences with V and J called but not all clones. Of the missing ones, under half trace to an unresolved V gene in checked studies; the others have no known cause. That table is the source of V, J and clone size, and D and trimming were worked out from the DNA. The sample table shows approximately 82,000 clones, and around 83% are seen once. The top ten clonotypes cover around a third of the sample.

Collaborating institutions collected whole blood in K2EDTA tubes following their own protocols. For TCRbeta analysis, collaborators shipped samples as frozen whole blood, isolated PBMCs, or DNA extracted from either of those sample types. The chain uses TRBV7-9 and TRBJ2-3; a tentative D match to TRBD2 spans 6 bases. The source of this sequence is a woman in her 70s with acute or convalescent COVID-19. The specimen was peripheral blood. The DNA sequence follows: TGTGCCAGCAGCTTAGGGGGGGAGAGGATTCAGGATACGCAGTATTTT. It translates to CASSLGGERIQDTQYF. The full variable domain, completed from the reference TRBV7-9 and TRBJ2-3 proteins outside the CDR3, reads DTGVSQNPRHKITKRGQNVTFRCDPISEHNRLYWYRQTLGQGPEFLTYFQNEAQLEKSRLLSDRFSAERPKGSFSTLEIQRTEQGDSAMYLCASSLGGERIQDTQYFGPGTRLTVL.